One and the same sample provided the 21 T cell receptor beta chains below, sequenced in a study of T cell changes during pregnancy in multiple sclerosis. Sequencing used immunoSEQ multiplex PCR; TCRdb keeps in-frame clones, though not all of them. The sample lists 100,000 or so clones, approximately 90% occurring once. Sequenced here: peripheral blood, sampled in the second trimester of pregnancy. These receptors were collected from a female donor with multiple sclerosis, enrolled in a pregnancy study.

V and J are TRBV7-3 and TRBJ2-7; 12 bases are a match to TRBD2. The V gene end was trimmed by 5 bases and the J gene end by 2 bases; junction bases not matched to a gene: 4. CDR1 and CDR2 (germline): SGHTA, FQGTGA. This CDR3 is built from 15 residues. The CDR3 DNA reads TGTGCCAGCAGCACTAGCGGGGGGTACCCCTACGAGCAGTACTTC. It codes for CASSTSGGYPYEQYF.

The genes are TRBV5-1 and TRBJ1-1; 10 bases are a match to TRBD1. The CDR3 has 13 residues. The trim removed 7 bases at V and 3 bases at J, leaving 3 bases unmatched. Per germline, CDR1 SGHRS and CDR2 YFSETQ. For the CDR3, the DNA is TGCGCCAGCCTCGGGACAGGGGACACTGAAGCTTTCTTT. Translation: CASLGTGDTEAFF.

This clone has only one observation. The chain is built from TRBV2 and TRBJ2-1; D ambiguous. Germline CDR1 reads SNHLY; CDR2 reads FYNNEI. This CDR3 comprises 11 residues. V was shortened by 5 bases and J by 4 bases, with 3 bases between the two germline ends. In DNA form, the CDR3 reads TGTGCCAGCAGTCCTTACAATGAGCAGTTCTTC. Translated, it gives CASSPYNEQFF.

The CDR3 sequence is CASSLVLDGMNNEQFF. Here the CDR3 DNA reads TGTGCCAGCAGCTTAGTGCTAGACGGGATGAACAATGAGCAGTTCTTC. The chain joins TRBV7-7 to TRBJ2-1; possibly TRBD2 for D (5 bases). The germline V and J ends were trimmed by 1 base and 5 bases, with 15 bases remaining between them. This CDR3 comprises 16 residues. Germline values: CDR1 SSHAT, CDR2 FNYEAQ (reference sequence).

The rearrangement links TRBV29-1 to TRBJ1-2; weak D call: TRBD1 (5 bases). The CDR3 covers 12 residues. CDR1 is SQVTM, CDR2 ANQGSEA, per germline. Trimming stripped 4 bases from V and 2 bases from J, with 8 bases between. The CDR3 is CSVGAGNYGYTF. As DNA, the CDR3 is TGCAGCGTTGGAGCAGGGAACTATGGCTACACCTTC.

The sample holds one count of this clone. J is TRBJ2-1 and V is TRBV19; 8 nucleotides match TRBD1. With 4 bases clipped from V and 10 bases from J, the junction kept 6 bases outside the gene matches. Germline V gene data show CDR1 as LNHDA and CDR2 as SQIVND (reference sequence). The CDR3 runs 13 residues. The CDR3 DNA sequence: TGTGCCAGTAGTAGGACAGGGCTTAGAGAGCAGTTCTTC. Translated, it gives CASSRTGLREQFF.

The CDR3 nucleotides are TGTGCCAGCAGTGTAGCGGGAGCCTTTCACAATGAGCAGTTCTTC. This translates into CASSVAGAFHNEQFF. V and J are TRBV6-1 and TRBJ2-1, with 9 bases matching TRBD2. V was pared by 4 bases and J by 5 bases, with 6 bases of the junction left unmatched. This CDR3 region has 15 residues. The V gene's germline CDR1 is MNHNS and CDR2 SASEGT.

This chain links TRBV6-5 with TRBJ1-6, with D perhaps TRBD1 (5 bases). Per germline, CDR1 MNHEY and CDR2 SVGAGI. This CDR3 contains 15 residues. The V and J ends lost 5 bases and 3 bases respectively, with 11 bases between them. CDR3 loop: CASSQGTYYNSPLHF. The DNA of the CDR3 is TGTGCCAGCAGTCAAGGGACTTACTATAATTCACCCCTCCACTTT.

This chain connects TRBV19 to TRBJ2-7, with TRBD1 matching over 8 bases. Germline V CDR1 and CDR2: LNHDA, SQIVND (reference sequence). The CDR3 has 16 amino acids. V lost 5 bases and J lost 4; bases outside the gene matches: 13. The CDR3 DNA reads TGTGCCAGTAGTCTCCATCCGACAGGGGAGCCGTACGAGCAGTACTTC. Encoded protein: CASSLHPTGEPYEQYF.

The CDR3 region is CASSVGQGNLETQYF. The CDR3 DNA reads as TGTGCCAGCAGCGTTGGCCAGGGGAATCTAGAGACCCAGTACTTC. V usage is TRBV9 and J usage is TRBJ2-5, with D possibly TRBD1 on 6 matching bases. Trimming stripped 2 bases from V and 4 bases from J, with 15 bases between. This CDR3 region has 15 residues. Germline loops: CDR1 SGDLS, CDR2 YYNGEE.

V gene TRBV29-1 combines with J gene TRBJ2-7; D is perhaps TRBD1 (6 bases). Trimming stripped 5 bases from V and 2 bases from J, with 10 bases between. Germline V gene sequence: CDR1 SQVTM, CDR2 ANQGSEA. The CDR3 is 12 amino acids. The CDR3 loop reads CSVSTGTYEQYF. Here the CDR3 DNA reads TGCAGCGTTTCGACAGGAACCTACGAGCAGTACTTC.

The chain combines TRBV25-1 with TRBJ1-4; D gene ambiguous. CDR1 is MGHDK, CDR2 SYGVNS, per germline. Trimming took off 4 bases at V and 1 base at J, with 16 bases between the two ends. The CDR3 totals 17 residues. DNA for the CDR3: TGTGCCAGCAGTGTGGGAGCAGACGGGCTAACTAATGAAAAACTGTTTTTT. Translating it yields CASSVGADGLTNEKLFF.

This sequence joins TRBV6-1 and TRBJ2-7; 9 nucleotides align to TRBD1. The V gene end was trimmed by 6 bases and the J gene end by 2 bases; junction bases not matched to a gene: 8. The CDR3 contains 15 residues. In germline, CDR1 is MNHNS, CDR2 SASEGT. CDR3 sequence (DNA): TGTGCCAGCAGCCTAGGACAGGGGCCGACCTACGAGCAGTACTTC. Translated: CASSLGQGPTYEQYF.

V gene TRBV9 combines with J gene TRBJ1-1; 7 bases fit TRBD1. The CDR3 sequence is 16 residues long. Trimming took 2 bases from V and 4 from J; bases not matched to a gene: 11. Germline CDR1 is SGDLS and CDR2 is YYNGEE. This chain's CDR3 is CASSVLIGTAVTEAFF. DNA for the CDR3: TGTGCCAGCAGCGTCCTTATAGGGACAGCGGTCACTGAAGCTTTCTTT. The full variable domain, with the rest looked up from reference TRBV9 and TRBJ1-1, is DSGVTQTPKHLITATGQRVTLRCSPRSGDLSVYWYQQSLDQGLQFLIQYYNGEERAKGNILERFSAQQFPDLHSELNLSSLELGDSALYFCASSVLIGTAVTEAFFGQGTRLTVV.

V gene TRBV7-3 combines with J gene TRBJ2-5; D not resolved. Germline CDR1 reads SGHTA; CDR2 reads FQGTGA. This CDR3 region has 12 residues. Trimming stripped 3 bases from V and 5 bases from J, with 7 bases between. CDR3 nucleotides: TGTGCCAGCAGCTTCCCCGGGGAGACCCAGTACTTC. Its translation: CASSFPGETQYF. The variable domain in full, completed from reference TRBV7-3 and TRBJ2-5, reads GAGVSQTPSNKVTEKGKYVELRCDPISGHTALYWYRQSLGQGPEFLIYFQGTGAADDSGLPNDRFFAVRPEGSVSTLKIQRTERGDSAVYLCASSFPGETQYFGPGTRLLVL.

This clone was counted a single time. The chain has TRBV18 and TRBJ1-2; D unresolved. CDR3 size: 13 residues. Germline V gives CDR1 KGHSH, CDR2 LQKENI. With 0 bases removed from V and 8 bases from J, the gap between germline ends came to 10 bases. The CDR3 sequence is CASSPPGVDGYTF. The CDR3 nucleotides are TGTGCCAGCTCACCACCGGGAGTGGACGGCTACACCTTC. Full variable domain (missing parts from reference TRBV18 and TRBJ1-2): NAGVMQNPRHLVRRRGQEARLRCSPMKGHSHVYWYRQLPEEGLKFMVYLQKENIIDESGMPKERFSAEFPKEGPSILRIQQVVRGDSAAYFCASSPPGVDGYTFGSGTRLTVV.

This clone was seen just once. The CDR3: CASSETGSSYNEQFF. Here the CDR3 DNA reads TGTGCCAGCAGTGAAACAGGGAGCTCCTACAATGAGCAGTTCTTC. The chain is built from TRBV25-1 and TRBJ2-1; possibly TRBD1 for D (6 bases). The CDR3 runs to 15 residues. Deletions cut 2 bases from V and 0 bases from J, with 8 bases between. CDR1 and CDR2 (germline): MGHDK, SYGVNS.

This chain links TRBV7-9 with TRBJ2-1, with a tentative D call TRBD2 (5 bases). The CDR3 runs to 13 residues. In germline, CDR1 is SEHNR, CDR2 FQNEAQ (reference sequence). V was cut by 4 bases and J by 9 bases, with 13 bases left in between. CDR3 DNA: TGTGCCAGCAGCTGGAGAATCAGCGGTGAGCAGTTCTTC. Its translation: CASSWRISGEQFF.

This sequence joins TRBV19 and TRBJ2-5, with TRBD1 as a possible D gene (5 bases). Germline V CDR1 and CDR2: LNHDA, SQIVND (reference sequence). CDR3 length: 14 amino acids. Trimming left V 2 bases short and J 0 bases short, with 7 bases between. CDR3 protein: CASSIPGYQETQYF. In DNA, the CDR3 is TGTGCCAGTAGTATACCAGGGTACCAAGAGACCCAGTACTTC.

V gene TRBV27 combines with J gene TRBJ1-1; TRBD1 is a possible D gene (5 bases). The CDR3 runs 16 residues. Trimming removed 2 bases from V and 2 bases from J, with 15 bases in between. Germline V gene lookup returns CDR1 MNHEY and CDR2 SMNVEV (reference sequence). CDR3 sequence (DNA): TGTGCCAGCAGTTTAAGGGGACTGGGGCGAAACACTGAAGCTTTCTTT. It specifies CASSLRGLGRNTEAFF.

Notes on this clone: Different DNA sequences within this sample yield the same CDR3. The chain joins TRBV9 to TRBJ2-5, with TRBD2 identical over 12 bases. In germline, CDR1 is SGDLS, CDR2 YYNGEE. Unmatched junction bases numbered 2, after V lost 0 bases and J lost 5 bases. The CDR3 covers 15 residues. The CDR3 nucleotides read TGTGCCAGCAGCGTAGGGCTAGCGGGAGGGGAGACCCAGTACTTC. As protein: CASSVGLAGGETQYF.